Below are 10 T cell receptor beta chains sequenced from a single sample in a study of T cells in Graves' hyperthyroidism and ophthalmopathy (dated by TCRdb to between 2018 and 2020). The receptor library was made with multiplex PCR. Sequencing was performed on an Illumina HiSeq 2000. Amplification of TCR beta CDR3 regions was carried out from RNA transcripts. For the first round of RT-PCR on the TCR CDR3, the HTBI primer set was used together with the Qiagen OneStep RT-PCR kit. TCRdb passed the public sequencing reads through fastp at Q25 and MiXCR, retaining productive beta sequences. Rows are combined by CDR3 protein, so each entry shows the most common genes and DNA. This sample lists about 570,000 distinct CDR3 sequences; 35% to 55% were detected once. Around 17% of the sample belongs to the ten largest clones. Material: peripheral blood or thyroid tissue (not recorded which). Receptors originate from an adult woman with Graves' disease, either hyperthyroidism or ophthalmopathy (not recorded which).

The rearrangement uses TRBV6-6 and TRBJ1-1; 9 bases are a match to TRBD1. Germline V gives CDR1 MNHNY, CDR2 SVGAGI (reference sequence). Trimming cost V 7 bases and J 1 base; bases outside gene matches: 7. The CDR3 runs 15 residues. CDR3 bases: TGTGCCAGCAAGAGGACAGGGGAAGGGAACACTGAAGCTTTCTTT. Its translation: CASKRTGEGNTEAFF.

With regard to this clonotype: Sequence at one end of the junction differs from germline and may be a read error. This chain joins TRBV6-6 and TRBJ1-5; no clear D gene. The CDR3 has 13 residues. CDR1 and CDR2 (germline): MNHNY, SVGAGI (reference sequence). The CDR3 is CASSYRENQPRHF. CDR3 nucleotides: TGTGCCAGCAGTTACAGGGAAAATCAGCCCCGGCATTTT.

This chain connects TRBV4-1 to TRBJ2-5; 8 bases fit TRBD2. Germline V gene sequence: CDR1 MGHRA, CDR2 YSYEKL. The CDR3 spans 16 residues. The J segment lost 0 bases and the V segment lost 4 bases, leaving 7 bases of the junction unmatched. CDR3 amino acids: CASSRAGGRNQETQYF. The CDR3 DNA follows: TGCGCCAGCAGCCGGGCGGGAGGACGGAACCAAGAGACCCAGTACTTC.

This clonotype was detected many times. The J gene is TRBJ1-6, the V gene TRBV5-5, with 9 bases matching TRBD1. CDR1 and CDR2 from the germline V gene are SGHKS and YYEKEE (reference sequence). V lost 4 bases to trimming and J lost 5 bases; unmatched junction nucleotides: 13. The CDR3 has 18 amino acids. CDR3 nucleotides: TGTGCCAGCAGCGTACCGGGACAGGGAGTCGTGGATAATTCACCCCTCCACTTT. Translated: CASSVPGQGVVDNSPLHF.

The chain has TRBV10-2 and TRBJ2-7, with 11 bases identical to TRBD2. This CDR3 comprises 16 residues. Germline V CDR1 and CDR2: WSHSY, SAAADI. The V and J ends lost 6 bases and 1 base, in that order; junction bases with no gene match: 8. CDR3 DNA: TGCGCCAGCAGCCAAATTACTAGCGGGGGTTCCTACGAGCAGTACTTC. Amino acid sequence: CASSQITSGGSYEQYF.

The chain carries TRBV27 and TRBJ1-2, with D unclear. Trimming cost V 1 base and J 4 bases, with 7 bases left between them. This CDR3 spans 13 amino acids. Looked up from germline, CDR1 is MNHEY and CDR2 is SMNVEV (reference sequence). The CDR3 nucleotides read TGTGCCAGCAGTTTATATCGGAGCTATGGCTACACCTTC. It codes for CASSLYRSYGYTF.

Regarding this clonotype: The limits of the CDR3 on the DNA are not certain, so only TCRdb's listed CDR3 is given. The chain recombines TRBV20-1 with TRBJ1-6; no DNA check was done on the table's D call, TRBD1. Germline-derived CDR1 and CDR2 are DFQATT and SNEGSKA (reference sequence). The CDR3 is made up of 12 amino acids, end residues included. CDR3 protein: CSARVGAGSIHF.

This clonotype was counted at least ten times. This sequence joins TRBV2 and TRBJ1-1, with D perhaps matching TRBD1 (5 bases). This CDR3 is built from 14 residues. Germline V gene lookup returns CDR1 SNHLY and CDR2 FYNNEI. V lost 10 bases and J 0 bases, leaving 15 bases between the germline ends. The CDR3 spells CAIRDGRMNTEAFF. DNA for the CDR3: TGTGCCATCAGGGACGGACGAATGAACACTGAAGCTTTCTTT.

The chain uses TRBV7-2 and TRBJ2-5; 8 bases fit TRBD1. Germline V gene data show CDR1 as SGHTA and CDR2 as FQGNSA. This CDR3 is built from 13 residues. V lost 5 bases, J lost 5 bases, and 4 bases stayed unmatched. In nucleotides, the CDR3 is TGTGCCAGCAGCCAGGACAGGGTTGAGACCCAGTACTTC. It yields the protein CASSQDRVETQYF.

The sample holds many counts of this clonotype. This sequence joins TRBV20-1 and TRBJ1-1, with D hard to call. Trimming pared 7 bases from V and 5 bases from J, leaving 17 bases between. Per the germline V gene, CDR1 is DFQATT and CDR2 is SNEGSKA (reference sequence). The CDR3 spans 13 residues. The CDR3 nucleotides are TGCAGTGGCATTTCAAGACTCGGGACTGAAGCTTTCTTT. It specifies CSGISRLGTEAFF.